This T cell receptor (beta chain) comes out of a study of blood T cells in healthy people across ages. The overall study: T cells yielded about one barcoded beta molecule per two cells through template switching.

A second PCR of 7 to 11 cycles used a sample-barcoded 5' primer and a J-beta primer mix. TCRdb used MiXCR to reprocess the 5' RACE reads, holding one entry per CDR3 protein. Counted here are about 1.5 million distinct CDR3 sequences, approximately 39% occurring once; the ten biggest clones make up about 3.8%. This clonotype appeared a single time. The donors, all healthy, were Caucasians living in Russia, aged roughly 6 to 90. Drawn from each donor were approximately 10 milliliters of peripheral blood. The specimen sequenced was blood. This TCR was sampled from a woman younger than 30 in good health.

CDR3 in amino acids: CASSQLTVETQYF. In nucleotides, the CDR3 is TGTGCCAGCAGCCAATTGACCGTGGAAACCCAGTACTTC. This sequence joins TRBV3-1 and TRBJ2-7; no reliable D call. Trimming stripped 2 bases from V and 10 bases from J, with 15 bases between. Germline CDR1 reads LGHDT; CDR2 reads YNNKEL (reference sequence). This CDR3 has 13 residues.